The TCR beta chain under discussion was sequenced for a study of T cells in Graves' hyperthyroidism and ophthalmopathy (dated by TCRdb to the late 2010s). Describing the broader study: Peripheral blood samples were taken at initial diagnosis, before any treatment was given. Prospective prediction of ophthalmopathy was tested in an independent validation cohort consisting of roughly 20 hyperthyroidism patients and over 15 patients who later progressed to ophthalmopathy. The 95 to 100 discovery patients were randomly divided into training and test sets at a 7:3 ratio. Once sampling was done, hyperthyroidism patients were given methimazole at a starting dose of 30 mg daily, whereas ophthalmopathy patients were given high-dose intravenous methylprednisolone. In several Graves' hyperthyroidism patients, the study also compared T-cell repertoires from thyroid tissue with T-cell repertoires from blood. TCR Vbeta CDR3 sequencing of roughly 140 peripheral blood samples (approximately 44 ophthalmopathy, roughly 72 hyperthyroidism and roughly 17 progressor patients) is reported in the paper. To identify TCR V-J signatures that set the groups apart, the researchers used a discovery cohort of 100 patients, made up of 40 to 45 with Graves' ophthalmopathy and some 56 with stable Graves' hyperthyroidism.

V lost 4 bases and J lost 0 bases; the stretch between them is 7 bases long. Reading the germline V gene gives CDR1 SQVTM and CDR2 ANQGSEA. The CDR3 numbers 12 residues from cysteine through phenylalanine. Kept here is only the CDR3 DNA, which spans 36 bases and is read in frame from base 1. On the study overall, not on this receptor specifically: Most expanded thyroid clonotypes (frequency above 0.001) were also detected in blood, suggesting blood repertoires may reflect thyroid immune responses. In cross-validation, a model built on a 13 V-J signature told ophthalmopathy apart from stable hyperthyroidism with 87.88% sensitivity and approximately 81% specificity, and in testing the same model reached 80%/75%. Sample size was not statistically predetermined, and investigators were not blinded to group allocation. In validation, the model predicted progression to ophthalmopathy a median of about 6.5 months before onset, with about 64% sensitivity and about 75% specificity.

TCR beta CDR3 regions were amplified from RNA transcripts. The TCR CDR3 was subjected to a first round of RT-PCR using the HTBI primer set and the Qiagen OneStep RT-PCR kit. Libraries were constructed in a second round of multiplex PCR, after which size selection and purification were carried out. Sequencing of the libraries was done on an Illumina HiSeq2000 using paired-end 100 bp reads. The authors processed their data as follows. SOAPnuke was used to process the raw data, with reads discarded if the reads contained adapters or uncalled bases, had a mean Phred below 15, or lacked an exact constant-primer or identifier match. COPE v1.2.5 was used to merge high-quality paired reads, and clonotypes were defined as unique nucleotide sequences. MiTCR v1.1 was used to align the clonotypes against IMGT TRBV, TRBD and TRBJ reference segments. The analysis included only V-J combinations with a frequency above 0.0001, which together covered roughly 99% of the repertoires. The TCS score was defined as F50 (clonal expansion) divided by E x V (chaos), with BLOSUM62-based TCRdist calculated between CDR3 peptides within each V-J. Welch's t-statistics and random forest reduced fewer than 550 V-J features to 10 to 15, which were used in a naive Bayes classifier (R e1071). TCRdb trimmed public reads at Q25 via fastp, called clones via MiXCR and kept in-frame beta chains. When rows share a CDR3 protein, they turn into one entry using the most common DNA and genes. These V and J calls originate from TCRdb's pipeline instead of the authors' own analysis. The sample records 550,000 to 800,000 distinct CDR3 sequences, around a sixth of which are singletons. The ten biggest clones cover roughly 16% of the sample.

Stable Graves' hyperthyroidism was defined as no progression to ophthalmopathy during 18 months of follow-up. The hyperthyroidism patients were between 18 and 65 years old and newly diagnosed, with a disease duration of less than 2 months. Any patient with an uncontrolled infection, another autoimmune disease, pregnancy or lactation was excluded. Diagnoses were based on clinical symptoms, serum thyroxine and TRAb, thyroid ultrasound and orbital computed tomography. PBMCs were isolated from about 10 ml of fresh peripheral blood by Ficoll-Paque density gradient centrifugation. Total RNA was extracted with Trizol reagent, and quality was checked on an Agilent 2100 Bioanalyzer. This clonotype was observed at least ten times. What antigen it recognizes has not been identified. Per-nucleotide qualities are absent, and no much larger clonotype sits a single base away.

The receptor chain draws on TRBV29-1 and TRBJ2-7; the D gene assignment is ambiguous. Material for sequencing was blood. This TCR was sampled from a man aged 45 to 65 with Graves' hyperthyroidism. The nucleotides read TGCAGCGTTGGTGAGGCCTCCTACGAGCAGTACTTC. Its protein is CSVGEASYEQYF.